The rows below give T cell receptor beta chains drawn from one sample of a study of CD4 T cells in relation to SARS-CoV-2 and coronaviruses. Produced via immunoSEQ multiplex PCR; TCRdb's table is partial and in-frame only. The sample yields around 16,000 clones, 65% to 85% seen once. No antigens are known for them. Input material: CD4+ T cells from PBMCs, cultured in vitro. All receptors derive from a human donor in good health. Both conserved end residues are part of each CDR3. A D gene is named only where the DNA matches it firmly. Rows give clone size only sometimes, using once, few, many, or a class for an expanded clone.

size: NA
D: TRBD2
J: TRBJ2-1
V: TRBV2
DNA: TGTGCCAGCACGACGGGAGGAGGCAATGAGCAGTTCTTC
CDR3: CASTTGGGNEQFF

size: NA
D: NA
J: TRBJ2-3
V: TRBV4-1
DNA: TGCGCCAGCAGCCAACCCACAGATACGCAGTATTTT
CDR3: CASSQPTDTQYF

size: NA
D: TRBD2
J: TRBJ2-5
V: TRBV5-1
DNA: TGCGCCAGCAGCTCCCTAGCGGGAGAGACCCAGTACTTC
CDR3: CASSSLAGETQYF

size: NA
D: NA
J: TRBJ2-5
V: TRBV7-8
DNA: TGTGCCAGCAGCTTAGCGGCCCAAGAGACCCAGTACTTC
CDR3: CASSLAAQETQYF

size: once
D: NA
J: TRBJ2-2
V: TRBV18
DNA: TGTGCCAGCTCACCACGGGGGCCCGGGGAGCTGTTTTTT
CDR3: CASSPRGPGELFF

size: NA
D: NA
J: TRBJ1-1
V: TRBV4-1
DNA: TGCGCCAGCAGCCCTAAGATATTGGGGGGGCGCACTGAAGCTTTCTTT
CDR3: CASSPKILGGRTEAFF

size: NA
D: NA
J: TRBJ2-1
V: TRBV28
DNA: TGTGCCAGCAGTTACGCCCGGCGGGGGGGGACAGGAGACAATGAGCAGTTCTTC
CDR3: CASSYARRGGTGDNEQFF

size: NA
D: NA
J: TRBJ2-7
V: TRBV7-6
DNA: TGTGCCAGCAGCTTAGCGCCTAGCGCCGAGCAGTACTTC
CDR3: CASSLAPSAEQYF

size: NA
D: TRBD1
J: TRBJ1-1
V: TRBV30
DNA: TGTGCCTGGAGTGTACAGGGGACTGAAGCTTTCTTT
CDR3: CAWSVQGTEAFF

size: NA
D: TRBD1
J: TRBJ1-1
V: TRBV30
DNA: TGTGCCTGGAGTGGGGACAGAAGGACTGAAGCTTTCTTT
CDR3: CAWSGDRRTEAFF